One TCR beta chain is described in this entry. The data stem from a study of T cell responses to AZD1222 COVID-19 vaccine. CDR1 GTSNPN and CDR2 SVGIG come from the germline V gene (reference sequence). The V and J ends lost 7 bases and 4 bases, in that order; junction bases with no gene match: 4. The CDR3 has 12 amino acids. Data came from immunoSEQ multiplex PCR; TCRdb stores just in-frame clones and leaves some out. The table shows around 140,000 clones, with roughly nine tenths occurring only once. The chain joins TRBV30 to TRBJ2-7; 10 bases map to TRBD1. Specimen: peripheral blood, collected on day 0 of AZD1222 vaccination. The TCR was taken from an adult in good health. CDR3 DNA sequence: TGTGCCTTCGGGACAGGGGTGTACGAGCAGTACTTC. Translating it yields CAFGTGVYEQYF.